The 11 T cell receptor beta chains below all came from one sample that was sequenced in a study of T cells after yellow fever vaccination. TCRdb redid the calling of the 5' RACE reads with MiXCR, one entry per CDR3 protein. Among hundreds of thousands of distinct CDR3 sequences listed, over 5% were seen once. The specimen was PBMCs, collected 5 days after the yellow fever booster vaccination. Receptor source: a man aged 30 to 39 who received the YFV17D yellow fever vaccine.

This clonotype was seen more than once but under ten times. The chain has TRBV7-2 and TRBJ2-7; 7 nucleotides match TRBD2. The V gene end was trimmed by 5 bases and the J gene end by 2 bases; junction bases not matched to a gene: 6. The CDR3 is 14 amino acids. Germline V lookup: CDR1 SGHTA, CDR2 FQGNSA. In DNA, the CDR3 is TGTGCCAGCAGCAGTAGCGGGTCAGCCTACGAGCAGTACTTC. It is translated as CASSSSGSAYEQYF.

The V and J genes are TRBV6-5 and TRBJ2-5; D is possibly TRBD1 or TRBD2 (5 bases each). CDR1 MNHEY and CDR2 SVGAGI come from the germline V gene. The CDR3 runs 15 residues. The V and J ends lost 0 bases and 7 bases respectively, with 15 bases between them. The CDR3 loop is CASSYSSGAWGTQYF. CDR3 sequence (DNA): TGTGCCAGCAGTTACTCATCCGGGGCCTGGGGGACCCAGTACTTC.

The CDR3, as DNA: TGTGCCAGCAGTTTAGCGGGAGCGAACAATGAGCAGTTCTTC. Translating it yields CASSLAGANNEQFF. The J gene is TRBJ2-1, the V gene TRBV12-3 or TRBV12-4, with D perhaps matching TRBD2 (5 bases). The CDR3 loop spans 14 amino acids. Trimming removed 0 bases at V and 5 bases at J, with 8 bases between.

This clonotype was recorded at least ten times. The chain employs TRBV28 and TRBJ2-7; 10 bases map to TRBD1. From germline, CDR1 is MDHEN and CDR2 SYDVKM. The J segment lost 4 bases and the V segment lost 7 bases, leaving 7 bases of the junction unmatched. The CDR3 consists of 14 residues. This CDR3 is CASTSTGGRYEQYF. In DNA, the CDR3 is TGTGCCAGCACTTCGACAGGGGGCAGGTACGAGCAGTACTTC.

Only a few counts were recorded for this clonotype. The V gene is TRBV20-1, the J gene TRBJ2-7; TRBD2 matches 7 bases. V shed 0 bases and J 1 base; nucleotides not matched to a gene: 6. This CDR3 has 15 residues. The germline V gene has CDR1 DFQATT and CDR2 SNEGSKA (reference sequence). The CDR3 DNA is TGCAGTGCTAGAGATCTTCAGCGGGGTTCCTACGAGCAGTACTTC. It encodes CSARDLQRGSYEQYF.

The sample holds many counts of this clonotype. V is TRBV4-3 and J is TRBJ2-2; 12 bases line up with TRBD2. Germline trimming cut 3 bases from V and 6 bases from J; bases unmatched to any gene: 5. The CDR3 contains 16 residues. Germline values: CDR1 LGHNA, CDR2 YSLEER. This chain's CDR3 is CASSHLTSGSSGELFF. CDR3 nucleotides: TGCGCCAGCAGCCACCTGACTAGCGGGAGCTCCGGGGAGCTGTTTTTT.

This chain links TRBV19 with TRBJ2-7, with D perhaps TRBD2 (5 bases). CDR3 length equals 14 residues. CDR1 is LNHDA, CDR2 SQIVND, per germline (reference sequence). The V and J ends lost 1 base and 1 base respectively, with 8 bases between them. The CDR3: CASSIASGSYEQYF. CDR3 coding DNA: TGTGCCAGTAGTATAGCCTCGGGGTCCTACGAGCAGTACTTC.

The chain links TRBV5-1 to TRBJ2-7; 13 bases are a match to TRBD2. This CDR3 has 16 residues. Germline V lookup: CDR1 SGHRS, CDR2 YFSETQ. V trimming: 4 bases; J trimming: 6 bases; junction bases outside the gene matches: 10. The CDR3 DNA reads TGCGCCAGCAGCGGTTCCGGACTAGCGGGAGTTTCCGAGCAGTACTTC. Its translation: CASSGSGLAGVSEQYF. The complete variable domain, with remaining parts taken from reference TRBV5-1 and TRBJ2-7, reads KAGVTQTPRYLIKTRGQQVTLSCSPISGHRSVSWYQQTPGQGLQFLFEYFSETQRNKGNFPGRFSGRQFSNSRSEMNVSTLELGDSALYLCASSGSGLAGVSEQYFGPGTRLTVT.

In this sample, this clonotype turned up many times. The CDR3 spells CASSTRVTGANYGYTF. The CDR3 nucleotides read TGTGCCAGCAGTACGCGCGTAACAGGGGCTAACTATGGCTACACCTTC. The V gene is TRBV12-3 or TRBV12-4, the J gene TRBJ1-2, with 7 bases fitting TRBD1. J gave up 0 bases and V 5 bases, and 9 bases lay outside the gene matches. The CDR3 is 16 residues long.

This clonotype was seen many times. The gene calls are TRBV29-1 and TRBJ2-5, with unresolved D. The CDR3 runs to 13 residues. Trimming removed 3 bases from V and 1 base from J, with 9 bases in between. Germline V lookup: CDR1 SQVTM, CDR2 ANQGSEA. The CDR3 nucleotides are TGCAGCGTTGAGGAGAACAGCCAAGAGACCCAGTACTTC. This sequence encodes CSVEENSQETQYF.

There are many counts of this clonotype. The chain carries TRBV28 and TRBJ1-2; D gene uncertain. V was shortened by 7 bases and J by 4 bases, with 22 bases between the two germline ends. The CDR3 has 16 amino acids. CDR1 is MDHEN, CDR2 SYDVKM, per germline. CDR3 region: CASNPPDARQIYGYTF. The CDR3 region has the DNA TGTGCCAGCAATCCTCCGGATGCCCGTCAAATCTATGGCTACACCTTC.